These 11 T cell receptor beta chains originate from one sample sequenced in a study of tumor-infiltrating lymphocytes in primary liver carcinoma. RNA isolated from unsorted whole blood supplied the blood RNA, with germline DNA also extracted. A primer in the constant region served to generate TCR beta cDNA from 500 to 600 ng of total RNA. Libraries covering TCR beta were generated through three nested multiplex PCR rounds (using a slightly modified ARM-PCR). A C-beta reverse primer was combined with TRBV1-TRBV30 forward primers in the first two PCR rounds, and each round had 10 cycles. TCRdb redid the calling of the multiplex PCR reads with MiXCR, one entry per CDR3 protein. The sample lists approximately 340,000 distinct CDR3 sequences, roughly 61% seen once, with 5% to 6.5% in the top ten. Sequenced sample: peripheral blood. The receptor set was obtained from a man aged 35 to 55 with primary liver carcinoma and hepatitis B virus infection.

Notes on this clonotype: A read error is possible here, since a much larger clone lies one base away. The chain joins TRBV6-1 to TRBJ2-7, with D possibly being TRBD2 (6 bases). This CDR3 has 13 residues. Germline CDR1 and CDR2: MNHNS and SASEGT. V dropped 11 bases and J dropped 7 bases, with 21 bases sitting between them. The CDR3 nucleotides are TGTGCCGCTTCGGAGGAGGGGATAAAGGAGCAGTACTTC. It encodes CAASEEGIKEQYF.

Notes on this clonotype: The junction shows a germline mismatch at one end, possibly a read error. The CDR3 DNA sequence: TGTGTCAGCAGCTTTCAGGGACATGGCTACACCTTC. Translating it yields CVSSFQGHGYTF. This chain connects TRBV5-5 to TRBJ1-2; D possibly corresponds to TRBD1 (5 bases). Germline CDR1 SGHKS, CDR2 YYEKEE (reference sequence). The CDR3 length is 12 residues.

This clonotype occurred many times. The V gene is TRBV4-1, the J gene TRBJ2-7, with 9 bases identical to TRBD1. Germline V gene sequence: CDR1 MGHRA, CDR2 YSYEKL. V shed 7 bases and J 3 bases; nucleotides not matched to a gene: 10. The CDR3 totals 15 residues. In DNA form, the CDR3 reads TGCGCCAGCAAGGAGGGACAGGGCATTGTCTACGAGCAGTACTTC. Translated: CASKEGQGIVYEQYF.

The chain is built from TRBV5-4 and TRBJ2-5; TRBD2 aligns across 10 bases. After removal of 7 bases from V and 5 bases from J, the junction contained 8 bases not matched to a gene. CDR1 and CDR2 from the germline V gene are SGHNT and YYREEE (reference sequence). The CDR3 loop spans 14 amino acids. CDR3 sequence: CASGPISGRETQYF. For the CDR3, the DNA is TGTGCCAGCGGCCCTATTAGCGGGAGGGAGACCCAGTACTTC.

Regarding this clonotype: The junction shows a germline mismatch at one end, possibly a read error. The V and J genes are TRBV6-5 and TRBJ2-1, with 9 bases matching TRBD2. The germline V gene has CDR1 MNHEY and CDR2 SVGAGI. The CDR3 is made up of 18 amino acids. The CDR3 is CASSYSCGLASSYNEQFF. In nucleotides, the CDR3 is TGTGCCAGCAGCTACTCGTGCGGACTAGCGAGCTCCTACAATGAGCAGTTCTTC.

Points on this clonotype: Mismatch with germline at one junction end may stem from a read error. The chain couples TRBV11-2 to TRBJ2-6, with D perhaps matching TRBD1 (5 bases). Germline CDR1 and CDR2: SGHAT and FQNNGV. This CDR3 has 17 amino acids. The CDR3 loop is CASSKTEVISGPNVLTF. CDR3 coding DNA: TGTGCCAGCAGCAAGACAGAGGTGATATCTGGGCCCAACGTCCTGACTTTC.

With respect to this clonotype: A read error may produce the germline difference seen at one junction end. Here the CDR3 DNA reads TGTTCCAGCAGCTTAGGCTCCTTCCCGACAGATGGAAACGCCATATATTTT. Translation gives CSSSLGSFPTDGNAIYF. The rearrangement uses TRBV11-2 and TRBJ1-3; D is possibly TRBD1 (5 bases). CDR1 SGHAT and CDR2 FQNNGV come from the germline V gene. The CDR3 length is 17 residues.

This clonotype was seen repeatedly, ten times or more. The gene calls are TRBV4-2 and TRBJ2-6; 8 nucleotides align to TRBD1. CDR3 length: 22 residues. From germline, CDR1 is LGHNA and CDR2 YNFKEQ. V lost 0 bases, J lost 1 base, and 17 bases stayed unmatched. In nucleotides, the CDR3 is TGTGCCAGCAGCCAAGAAGGTTACGGCAGGGGGCTAATTCAATCTGGGGCCAACGTCCTGACTTTC. The encoded protein is CASSQEGYGRGLIQSGANVLTF.

This clonotype was counted at least ten times. The DNA of the CDR3 is TGTGCCTGCACCGGGACTAGCGTTCAAGAGACCCAGTACTTC. Amino acids: CACTGTSVQETQYF. The chain has TRBV6-1 and TRBJ2-5; the match to TRBD2 covers 10 bases. CDR3 length equals 14 residues. The V gene end was trimmed by 11 bases and the J gene end by 2 bases; junction bases not matched to a gene: 8. The V gene's germline CDR1 is MNHNS and CDR2 SASEGT.

To note about this clonotype: Its ends do not fully match the called genes, so a read error is possible. The CDR3 sequence: CASTFVTLEGEILFF. As DNA, the CDR3 is TGTGCCAGCACCTTTGTGACTCTCGAGGGCGAAATACTGTTTTTT. The chain joins TRBV5-8 to TRBJ1-4; D is unclear. CDR3 length: 15 amino acids. Germline loops: CDR1 SGHTS, CDR2 YDEGEE.

Remarks on this clonotype: The junction does not match germline at one end; this may be a read error. The chain couples TRBV7-8 to TRBJ2-7, with 9 bases lining up with TRBD2. CDR1 SGHVS and CDR2 FQNEAQ come from the germline V gene. The CDR3 contains 17 residues. CDR3 in DNA: TGTGCCAGCAACTTAGCTCGGGCGCGGGGGGGCCCTTACGAGCAGTACTTC. This encodes CASNLARARGGPYEQYF.